These 21 T cell receptor beta chains were all obtained from the same sample, sequenced in a study of blood T cell repertoires in COVID-19. The table came from immunoSEQ multiplex PCR; TCRdb's copy has only in-frame clones and leaves some out. The repertoire holds 380,000 or so clones, with roughly 90% as singletons. The specimen was PBMCs or T cells enriched from blood (not recorded which). These receptors were collected from a woman aged 25 to 39 with acute COVID-19.

The chain has TRBV19 and TRBJ1-2, with 8 bases identical to TRBD1. Germline-derived CDR1 and CDR2 are LNHDA and SQIVND (reference sequence). The V gene end was trimmed by 4 bases and the J gene end by 1 base; junction bases not matched to a gene: 8. The CDR3 length is 16 residues. CDR3 DNA: TGTGCCAGTAGTAATCCCCGGGACAGGAGTAACTATGGCTACACCTTC. This gives the protein CASSNPRDRSNYGYTF.

The chain joins TRBV3-1 (or the pseudogene TRBV3-2) to TRBJ1-4; D ambiguous. The CDR3 has 12 amino acids. Trimming removed 1 base from V and 8 bases from J, with 5 bases in between. Germline values: CDR1 LGHDT, CDR2 YNNKEL (reference sequence). The CDR3 here is CASSQGGEKLFF. Written as DNA, the CDR3 is TGTGCCAGCAGCCAAGGAGGGGAAAAACTGTTTTTT.

As DNA, the CDR3 is TGCGCCAGCAGCGCTCATTTGCTAGCGGGGGGGCGGGCAGATACGCAGTATTTT. Translating gives CASSAHLLAGGRADTQYF. The V and J genes are TRBV4-3 and TRBJ2-3, with 12 bases fitting TRBD2. Looked up from germline, CDR1 is LGHNA and CDR2 is YSLEER. V dropped 5 bases and J dropped 4; count of bases not matched to a gene: 13. The CDR3 has 18 residues.

Written as DNA, the CDR3 is TGTGCCATCATGGCGGGGGGATCCTACAATGAGCAGTTCTTC. Translating it yields CAIMAGGSYNEQFF. The gene calls are TRBV10-3 and TRBJ2-1; 8 bases agree with TRBD2. The CDR3 spans 14 residues. Germline trimming cut 7 bases from V and 1 base from J; bases unmatched to any gene: 3. Germline V lookup: CDR1 ENHRY, CDR2 SYGVKD.

This chain links TRBV30 with TRBJ1-6; 7 bases line up with TRBD1. Per the germline V gene, CDR1 is GTSNPN and CDR2 is SVGIG (reference sequence). V lost 8 bases and J lost 0; bases outside the gene matches: 16. The CDR3 has 18 amino acids. Written as DNA, the CDR3 is TGTGCCAGACAAATATCGGACAGGCCGAGCTCCTATAATTCACCCCTCCACTTT. Translating gives CARQISDRPSSYNSPLHF.

The chain is built from TRBV4-1 and TRBJ1-4; 9 nucleotides agree with TRBD1. CDR3 length: 15 amino acids. Germline trimming cut 1 base from V and 3 bases from J; bases unmatched to any gene: 0. Germline values: CDR1 MGHRA, CDR2 YSYEKL. CDR3 DNA: TGCGCCAGCAGCCAAGGGACAGGGGCTAATGAAAAACTGTTTTTT. Its protein is CASSQGTGANEKLFF.

V and J are TRBV19 and TRBJ2-7; 8 nucleotides match TRBD1. V dropped 2 bases and J dropped 3; count of bases not matched to a gene: 3. The CDR3 contains 14 residues. CDR1 LNHDA and CDR2 SQIVND come from the germline V gene (reference sequence). The CDR3 sequence is CASSIRDRLYEQYF. The DNA for the CDR3 is TGTGCCAGTAGTATAAGGGACAGGCTCTACGAGCAGTACTTC.

This chain uses TRBV5-6 with TRBJ1-2; D may be TRBD1 (6 bases). Trimming took 3 bases from V and 2 from J, leaving 11 bases between them. Germline CDR1 SGHDT, CDR2 YYEEEE. The CDR3 runs to 14 residues. CDR3 amino acids: CASSWPTGNYGYTF. The CDR3 nucleotides read TGTGCCAGCAGCTGGCCGACAGGCAACTATGGCTACACCTTC.

The chain employs TRBV3-1 (or the pseudogene TRBV3-2) and TRBJ1-4; D gene unclear. Germline CDR1 is LGHDT and CDR2 is YNNKEL (reference sequence). The CDR3 contains 14 residues. Trimming shortened V by 6 bases and J by 3 bases, and 11 bases separated the two germline ends. The CDR3 is CASREAGANEKLFF. The CDR3 region has the DNA TGTGCCAGCAGAGAGGCCGGAGCTAATGAAAAACTGTTTTTT.

This chain joins TRBV5-8 and TRBJ1-6; 8 positions agree with TRBD1. CDR1 is SGHTS and CDR2 is YDEGEE in the germline V gene. The junction had 6 bases not matched to a gene; V was cut back by 0 bases and J by 7 bases. CDR3 size: 16 residues. CDR3 loop: CASSLERTGGNSPLHF. The CDR3 DNA follows: TGTGCCAGCAGCTTGGAACGTACAGGGGGGAATTCACCCCTCCACTTT. The full variable domain, completed using reference TRBV5-8 and TRBJ1-6, is EAGVTQSPTHLIKTRGQQATLRCSPISGHTSVYWYQQALGLGLQFLLWYDEGEERNRGNFPPRFSGRQFPNYSSELNVNALELEDSALYLCASSLERTGGNSPLHFGNGTRLTVT.

The genes are TRBV27 and TRBJ1-1, with 7 bases aligning to TRBD1. The CDR3 runs 15 residues. The V and J ends lost 0 bases and 10 bases, in that order; junction bases with no gene match: 11. Germline V gene sequence: CDR1 MNHEY, CDR2 SMNVEV (reference sequence). This chain's CDR3 is CASSLSPPTGVGAFF. CDR3 nucleotides: TGTGCCAGCAGTTTATCCCCGCCAACAGGGGTGGGAGCTTTCTTT.

This chain connects TRBV10-3 to TRBJ2-6; D is unresolved. Between the trimmed V and J ends, which lost 5 bases and 2 bases, there was a span of 4 bases. This CDR3 spans 13 amino acids. From germline, CDR1 is ENHRY and CDR2 SYGVKD. CDR3 sequence: CAISQAGANVLTF. In DNA, the CDR3 is TGTGCCATCAGTCAGGCTGGGGCCAACGTCCTGACTTTC.

The rearrangement links TRBV6-5 to TRBJ1-1; D not certain. Germline V lookup: CDR1 MNHEY, CDR2 SVGAGI. The CDR3 is 11 amino acids. Trimming took 8 bases from V and 1 from J, leaving 5 bases between them. CDR3 loop: CASQANTEAFF. For the CDR3, the DNA is TGTGCCAGCCAGGCGAACACTGAAGCTTTCTTT.

The chain is built from TRBV7-9 and TRBJ2-1, with 8 bases identical to TRBD1. Per the germline V gene, CDR1 is SEHNR and CDR2 is FQNEAQ (reference sequence). The V segment lost 5 bases and the J segment 8 bases; nucleotides outside the gene matches: 11. The CDR3 has 15 residues. CDR3 sequence (DNA): TGTGCCAGCAGCAACAACAGGGGGAATTTCGATGAGCAGTTCTTC. As protein: CASSNNRGNFDEQFF. Full variable domain (remainder filled in from reference TRBV7-9 and TRBJ2-1): DTGVSQNPRHKITKRGQNVTFRCDPISEHNRLYWYRQTLGQGPEFLTYFQNEAQLEKSRLLSDRFSAERPKGSFSTLEIQRTEQGDSAMYLCASSNNRGNFDEQFFGPGTRLTVL.

This chain uses TRBV5-5 with TRBJ1-6, with D possibly TRBD1 on 6 matching bases. Trimming took off 4 bases at V and 8 bases at J, with 10 bases between the two ends. CDR3 length: 13 residues. The germline gives CDR1 SGHKS, CDR2 YYEKEE (reference sequence). In DNA, the CDR3 is TGTGCCAGCAGCGTGGAGGGGGATTCACCCCTCCACTTT. Its translation: CASSVEGDSPLHF. The full variable domain, with the rest looked up from reference TRBV5-5 and TRBJ1-6, is DAGVTQSPTHLIKTRGQQVTLRCSPISGHKSVSWYQQVLGQGPQFIFQYYEKEERGRGNFPDRFSARQFPNYSSELNVNALLLGDSALYLCASSVEGDSPLHFGNGTRLTVT.

The chain combines TRBV19 with TRBJ2-1; no reliable D call. The V end lost 3 bases, the J end lost 5 bases, and 11 bases lay between the germline ends. The CDR3 consists of 14 residues. The germline V gene encodes CDR1 LNHDA and CDR2 SQIVND (reference sequence). This CDR3 reads CASSISPENNEQFF. Written as DNA, the CDR3 is TGTGCCAGTAGTATTTCCCCAGAAAACAATGAGCAGTTCTTC.

The chain has TRBV28 and TRBJ1-2; a weak D match, TRBD1 (6 bases). V lost 2 bases, J lost 0 bases, and 7 bases lay in between. The germline CDR1 and CDR2 sequences are MDHEN and SYDVKM. This CDR3 is built from 14 residues. The chain's CDR3 is CASSLPGANYGYTF. The CDR3 DNA reads as TGTGCCAGCAGTTTACCAGGGGCTAACTATGGCTACACCTTC.

The chain links TRBV10-3 to TRBJ1-1; 7 bases align to TRBD1. CDR1 is ENHRY and CDR2 is SYGVKD in the germline V gene. Trimming at V came to 11 bases and at J to 7 bases, leaving 7 bases not matched to a gene. The CDR3 has 11 amino acids. The CDR3 DNA sequence: TGTGCCGCCAGACAGGGTGGTGAAGCTTTCTTT. Translation gives CAARQGGEAFF.

The chain links TRBV14 to TRBJ1-2; tentatively, D is TRBD1 (5 bases). This CDR3 is 15 amino acids long. CDR1 is SGHDN, CDR2 FVKESK, per germline. The V end lost 5 bases, the J end lost 3 bases, and 16 bases lay between the germline ends. CDR3 residues: CASSEGGARDYGYTF. The CDR3 DNA reads TGTGCCAGCAGCGAGGGAGGGGCGCGCGACTATGGCTACACCTTC. Filled out from reference TRBV14 and TRBJ1-2, the complete variable domain reads EAGVTQFPSHSVIEKGQTVTLRCDPISGHDNLYWYRRVMGKEIKFLLHFVKESKQDESGMPNNRFLAERTGGTYSTLKVQPAELEDSGVYFCASSEGGARDYGYTFGSGTRLTVV.

The chain combines TRBV2 with TRBJ2-2, with 8 bases fitting TRBD1. Germline trimming cut 8 bases from V and 5 bases from J; bases unmatched to any gene: 13. The CDR3 is 16 residues long. Germline CDR1 is SNHLY and CDR2 is FYNNEI. CDR3 sequence (DNA): TGTGCCAGCTCGTCGCCGACAGGGGTAGGGACCGGGGAGCTGTTTTTT. Its protein is CASSSPTGVGTGELFF.

In nucleotides, the CDR3 is TGTGCCAGCAGTGAGTGGCAGGGGCGCGTGGCTTTCTTT. It encodes CASSEWQGRVAFF. The V call is TRBV6-4, the J call TRBJ1-1; maybe TRBD1 (6 bases). The CDR3 is 13 amino acids. Germline-derived CDR1 and CDR2 are MRHNA and SNTAGT. Trimming shortened V by 3 bases and J by 11 bases, and 16 bases separated the two germline ends.